Listed below are T cell receptor beta chains from one sample, sequenced in a study of blood T cells in healthy people across ages. One entry per CDR3 protein results from TCRdb running MiXCR on the 5' RACE reads. The table shows about 1.1 million distinct CDR3 sequences, with roughly two fifths occurring only once. Source material: blood. The source is a man between 18 and 35 years old in good health. Each CDR3 is given without its conserved first and last residue. Fields, in order: V gene, J gene, D gene, clone size, CDR3 protein. D genes are given only for firm matches. Expanded clones get a size class; other rows say once, few or many, or leave the size out.

TRBV10-3	TRBJ1-4	TRBD1	.	AIRASGTGGEKLF
TRBV5-1	TRBJ2-1	TRBD1	few	ASSVGDREFNEQF
TRBV7-9	TRBJ2-1	.	many	ASSPLGGRSYNEQF
TRBV12-3/TRBV12-4	TRBJ2-1	.	few	ASSLSSAPKGNEQF
TRBV27	.	TRBD1	few	ASSLKRTGYEQY
TRBV6-1	TRBJ1-2	.	.	ASDPTGPNYGYT
TRBV19	TRBJ1-5	TRBD1	few	ASSTDGTGGSQPQH
TRBV20-1	TRBJ2-1	.	.	SVQGASEQF
TRBV20-1	TRBJ2-1	TRBD2	few	SAISGESYNEQF
TRBV3-1	TRBJ2-3	.	.	ASSQGSRLEDTQY
TRBV7-3	TRBJ1-6	TRBD1	.	ASSSAGGDSPLH